The rows below give T cell receptor beta chains drawn from one sample of a study of blood T cell repertoires in COVID-19. The assay was immunoSEQ multiplex PCR, and TCRdb's table has in-frame clones only and misses some. The sample carries some 400,000 clones, more than 85% recorded once. Sequenced input: peripheral blood. These receptors all stem from a human donor in a cohort sampled during active COVID-19. The CDR3 runs from the conserved cysteine through the conserved F or W. The D gene is left open where the match is weak. Only part of the rows carry a size: once, few, many, or a class if the clone is expanded.

TRBV19,.,TRBJ1-2,TRBD1,CASSIRGTGAGYGYTF,TGTGCCAGTAGTATAAGGGGGACAGGGGCCGGGTATGGCTACACCTTC
TRBV4-1,.,TRBJ1-6,TRBD1,CASSQGNRGPRNSPLHF,TGCGCCAGCAGCCAGGGGAACAGGGGGCCGCGGAATTCACCCCTCCACTTT
TRBV28,.,TRBJ1-4,TRBD1,CASSPGTGGEKLFF,TGTGCCAGCAGCCCCGGGACAGGGGGCGAAAAACTGTTTTTT
TRBV4-1,.,TRBJ2-2,TRBD2,CASSQDRLATGELFF,TGCGCCAGCAGCCAAGATAGACTAGCCACCGGGGAGCTGTTTTTT
TRBV25-1,.,TRBJ1-4,.,CASRKTGRGEKLFF,TGTGCCAGCCGTAAAACAGGGAGGGGGGAAAAACTGTTTTTT
TRBV6-1,.,TRBJ2-7,.,CASSEWTGYEQYF,TGTGCCAGCAGTGAATGGACTGGATACGAGCAGTACTTC
TRBV7-9,.,TRBJ1-6,.,CASSPSEPNWSYNSPLHF,TGTGCCAGCAGCCCATCTGAACCTAACTGGTCGTATAATTCACCCCTCCACTTT
TRBV6-5,once,TRBJ2-2,TRBD1,CASSRGQANTGELFF,TGTGCCAGCAGTCGGGGACAGGCTAACACCGGGGAGCTGTTTTTT
TRBV19,.,TRBJ1-2,.,CASSMIQGGAGGYTF,TGTGCCAGTAGCATGATCCAGGGCGGGGCCGGTGGCTACACCTTC
TRBV29-1,.,TRBJ2-1,TRBD2,CSVRIAGVYNEQFF,TGCAGCGTCCGAATAGCGGGAGTCTACAATGAGCAGTTCTTC